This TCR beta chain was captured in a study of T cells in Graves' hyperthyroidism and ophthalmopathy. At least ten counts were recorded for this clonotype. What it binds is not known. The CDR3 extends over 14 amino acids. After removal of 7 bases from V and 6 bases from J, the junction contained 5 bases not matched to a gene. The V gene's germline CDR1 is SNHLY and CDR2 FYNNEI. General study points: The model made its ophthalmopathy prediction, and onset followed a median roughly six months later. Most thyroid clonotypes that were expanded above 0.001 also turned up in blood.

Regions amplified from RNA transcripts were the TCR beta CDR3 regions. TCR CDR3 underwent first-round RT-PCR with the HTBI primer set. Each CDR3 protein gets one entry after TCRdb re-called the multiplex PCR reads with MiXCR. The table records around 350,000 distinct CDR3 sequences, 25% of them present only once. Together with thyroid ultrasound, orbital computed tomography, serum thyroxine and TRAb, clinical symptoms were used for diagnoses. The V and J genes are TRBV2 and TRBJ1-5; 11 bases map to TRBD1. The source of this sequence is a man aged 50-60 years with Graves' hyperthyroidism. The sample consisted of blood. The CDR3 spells CASNRDRGAQPQHF. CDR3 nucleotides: TGTGCCAGCAACCGGGACAGGGGGGCTCAGCCCCAGCATTTT.